The 28 T cell receptor beta chains below come from one sample, sequenced in a study of regulatory T cells in long-lasting Graves disease (dated by TCRdb to the early 2020s). In light of the paper, this sample's time point label describes: newly diagnosed GD, antithyroid drugs for less than 3 months. For both TCR sequencing and RNA sequencing, RNA was extracted from PBMCs using TRIzol. The library was prepared using multiplex PCR. Sequencing was carried out with an Illumina HiSeq 4000. TCR beta libraries were built with iRepertoire HTBI primers and Arm-PCR amplification of CDR3 regions. TCRdb cleaned the public reads at Q25 with fastp, built clones with MiXCR and kept in-frame beta chains. Rows with one shared CDR3 protein collapse into an entry with the most common genes and DNA. For this sample the table gives about 430,000 distinct CDR3 sequences, of which over 14% were detected only once. The ten largest clones take up about 8% of the sample.

These data also featured in a second study, about T cells in Graves' hyperthyroidism and ophthalmopathy.

This material consisted of peripheral blood mononuclear cells (PBMCs), taken at new diagnosis, from a patient treated with antithyroid drugs. All receptors come from a woman aged 40 to 50 with Graves disease. Donor details come from another sample of the same person, matched by shared clones.

The CDR3, as DNA: TGTGCCAGCAGCCAGAGGGGACAGGGAGATGAGCAGTTCTTC. Translated, it gives CASSQRGQGDEQFF. V gene TRBV3-1 combines with J gene TRBJ2-1; 9 bases fit TRBD1. V lost 3 bases, J lost 8 bases, and 5 bases stayed unmatched. CDR3 length: 14 amino acids. Germline CDR1 reads LGHDT; CDR2 reads YNNKEL (reference sequence).

This clonotype occurred a few times. V and J are TRBV20-1 and TRBJ1-5; unclear D gene. The CDR3 sequence is 13 residues long. CDR1 is DFQATT and CDR2 is SNEGSKA in the germline V gene (reference sequence). The V end lost 6 bases, the J end lost 9 bases, and 18 bases lay between the germline ends. The CDR3 bases are TGCAGTGCCACCTCTGAAGCTGGACGGCCCCAGCATTTT. Residues: CSATSEAGRPQHF.

This clonotype has a count of ten or more. J is TRBJ2-7 and V is TRBV27; 7 nucleotides line up with TRBD1. The CDR3 extends over 18 amino acids. The V segment lost 5 bases and the J segment 0 bases; nucleotides outside the gene matches: 16. Per the germline V gene, CDR1 is MNHEY and CDR2 is SMNVEV (reference sequence). CDR3 DNA: TGTGCCAGCAGTATTAGTGGGGGACAGACAGGCTTCTCCTACGAGCAGTACTTC. The encoded protein is CASSISGGQTGFSYEQYF.

This chain joins TRBV4-1 and TRBJ2-5, with D unresolved. Trimming shortened V by 1 base and J by 2 bases, and 8 bases separated the two germline ends. Germline V CDR1 and CDR2: MGHRA, YSYEKL. CDR3 length equals 14 residues. CDR3 coding DNA: TGCGCCAGCAGCCAAGGAAAGGTTCAAGAGACCCAGTACTTC. Residues: CASSQGKVQETQYF.

In this sample, this clonotype turned up a few times. This chain uses TRBV4-1 with TRBJ2-7; D is uncertain. The V gene's germline CDR1 is MGHRA and CDR2 YSYEKL. This CDR3 comprises 15 residues. The V end was cut by 1 base, the J end by 0 bases, with 10 bases between. The DNA of the CDR3 is TGCGCCAGCAGCCAAGTGCTGAGGAGCTCCTACGAGCAGTACTTC. Translated, it gives CASSQVLRSSYEQYF.

This clonotype was counted many times. This chain links TRBV28 with TRBJ2-3; 8 bases fit TRBD2. The CDR3 has 16 amino acids. CDR1 and CDR2 from the germline V gene are MDHEN and SYDVKM. The V and J ends lost 5 bases and 4 bases, in that order; junction bases with no gene match: 11. CDR3 residues: CASSTRLARHADTQYF. The CDR3 bases are TGTGCCAGCAGTACCCGACTAGCGCGACACGCAGATACGCAGTATTTT.

This clonotype came up many times. This chain uses TRBV12-3 or TRBV12-4 with TRBJ2-1; D ambiguous. Trimming took 3 bases from V and 7 from J, leaving 10 bases between them. The CDR3 runs 13 residues. CDR3 sequence (DNA): TGTGCCAGCAGTTTCGATGCAAGGAATGAGCAGTTCTTC. Its translation: CASSFDARNEQFF.

Ten or more counts support this clonotype. This rearrangement joins TRBV20-1 to TRBJ1-1; D is undetermined. This CDR3 has 16 residues. V gave up 2 bases and J gave up 3 bases, with 19 bases separating them. CDR1 is DFQATT, CDR2 SNEGSKA, per germline (reference sequence). The CDR3 region has the DNA TGCAGTGCTAGACCCCATACAAAGACGGTGGACACTGAAGCTTTCTTT. As protein: CSARPHTKTVDTEAFF.

This clonotype has more than one count but fewer than ten. This chain links TRBV12-3 or TRBV12-4 with TRBJ2-2; the match to TRBD2 covers 11 bases. The J segment lost 0 bases and the V segment lost 3 bases, leaving 12 bases of the junction unmatched. CDR3 length equals 20 residues. CDR3 sequence (DNA): TGTGCCAGCAGTTTCGCTAGCGGGAGGCTCTCTCGTTCGAACACCGGGGAGCTGTTTTTT. This encodes CASSFASGRLSRSNTGELFF.

This clonotype appeared a few times. The rearrangement uses TRBV20-1 and TRBJ2-3; D is possibly TRBD2 (6 bases). V was trimmed by 6 bases and J by 7 bases, leaving 14 bases between them. CDR1 and CDR2 (germline): DFQATT, SNEGSKA (reference sequence). The CDR3 covers 12 residues. The CDR3 DNA is TGCAGTGCCAGGGACTTGGGGTATACGCAGTATTTT. Translated, it gives CSARDLGYTQYF.

This clonotype turned up a few times. The chain carries TRBV4-2 and TRBJ2-7, with D perhaps TRBD2 (7 bases). V lost 4 bases to trimming and J lost 0 bases, with 22 bases between them. Germline CDR1 is LGHNA and CDR2 is YNFKEQ. This CDR3 is built from 18 residues. CDR3 DNA sequence: TGTGCCAGCAGCCGTAGGGGGGCGGCTCTAGCGGACTCCTACGAGCAGTACTTC. This gives the protein CASSRRGAALADSYEQYF.

This clonotype appeared many times. This sequence joins TRBV2 and TRBJ1-2; TRBD1 might be the D (6 bases). V was trimmed by 7 bases and J by 3 bases, leaving 18 bases between them. The length of the CDR3 is 15 residues. Germline lookup yields CDR1 SNHLY and CDR2 FYNNEI. CDR3 amino acids: CASNSQVGADYGYTF. The CDR3, as DNA: TGTGCCAGCAACTCCCAGGTGGGGGCTGACTATGGCTACACCTTC.

To note about this clonotype: Just one base apart from a much larger clone, this may be a read error. The chain carries TRBV27 and TRBJ2-7; D might be TRBD1 or TRBD2, each matching 5 bases. The CDR3 consists of 15 residues. Germline CDR1 MNHEY, CDR2 SMNVEV (reference sequence). CDR3 in DNA: TGTGCCGGCAGTTTCGGATCGGGCAGGGAGTTCGAGCAGTACTTC. Its translation: CAGSFGSGREFEQYF.

This clonotype was recorded at least ten times. The chain recombines TRBV29-1 with TRBJ1-1, with 12 positions matching TRBD1. The germline V gene has CDR1 SQVTM and CDR2 ANQGSEA. V lost 7 bases, J lost 6 bases, and 15 bases stayed unmatched. CDR3 length: 16 residues. CDR3 sequence: CSAQKGTGGVGAEAFF. In nucleotides, the CDR3 is TGCAGCGCCCAGAAAGGGACAGGGGGCGTTGGGGCTGAAGCTTTCTTT.

This clonotype occurred once. V and J are TRBV7-9 and TRBJ2-7; 10 bases match TRBD2. J was trimmed by 3 bases and V by 4 bases; bases with no gene match: 9. Germline V gene sequence: CDR1 SEHNR, CDR2 FQNEAQ (reference sequence). The CDR3 is 16 residues long. The CDR3 loop is CASSSQSSGSVYEQYF. CDR3 in DNA: TGTGCCAGCAGCTCACAATCTAGCGGGAGTGTCTACGAGCAGTACTTC.

A few counts support this clonotype. The rearrangement joins TRBV7-9 to TRBJ2-3; 7 nucleotides align to TRBD2. Germline assignment: CDR1 SEHNR and CDR2 FQNEAQ (reference sequence). The CDR3 is 14 amino acids. With 3 bases clipped from V and 3 bases from J, the junction kept 3 bases outside the gene matches. The CDR3 spells CASSFSGETDTQYF. CDR3 DNA: TGTGCCAGCAGCTTCAGCGGGGAGACAGATACGCAGTATTTT.

A remark on this clonotype: This may come from a read error, since a much larger clone is one base off. The chain employs TRBV27 and TRBJ2-1, with TRBD2 matching over 10 bases. This CDR3 is built from 18 residues. Germline CDR1 reads MNHEY; CDR2 reads SMNVEV (reference sequence). DNA for the CDR3: TGTGCCAGCAGTCCCGTCGGACTAGCGGTGAGCTCCTGCAATGAGCAGTTCTTC. Its protein product is CASSPVGLAVSSCNEQFF.

The chain links TRBV6-2 or TRBV6-3 to TRBJ2-7; TRBD2 might be the D (7 bases). The V gene's germline CDR1 is MNHEY and CDR2 SVGEGT. The length of the CDR3 is 17 residues. V was cut by 8 bases and J by 2 bases, with 25 bases left in between. The CDR3 sequence is CASRWGGRDTSTYEQYF. CDR3 DNA sequence: TGTGCCAGCCGCTGGGGGGGCCGGGACACTTCCACCTACGAGCAGTACTTC.

This clonotype was seen at least ten times. CDR3 residues: CSVEYGDSRSYEQYF. CDR3 bases: TGCAGCGTTGAATACGGGGACAGCCGCTCCTACGAGCAGTACTTC. This sequence joins TRBV29-1 and TRBJ2-7, with 7 bases lining up with TRBD1. The CDR3 runs to 15 residues. V lost 2 bases, J lost 0 bases, and 7 bases stayed unmatched. Germline CDR1 reads SQVTM; CDR2 reads ANQGSEA.

This clonotype was detected ten times or more. The chain links TRBV12-3 or TRBV12-4 to TRBJ2-1; weak D call: TRBD2 (6 bases). The CDR3 spans 15 residues. The V end lost 1 base, the J end lost 9 bases, and 16 bases lay between the germline ends. The DNA for the CDR3 is TGTGCCAGCAGTTTAGAGGGGACGGGAGTTGGTGAGCAGTTCTTC. It codes for CASSLEGTGVGEQFF.

CDR3 loop: CATSDPAGGLYNEQFF. CDR3 DNA: TGTGCCACCAGTGACCCAGCGGGAGGGCTTTACAATGAGCAGTTCTTC. The genes are TRBV24-1 and TRBJ2-1; 10 nucleotides agree with TRBD2. V was clipped by 4 bases and J by 4 bases; unmatched bases: 6. CDR1 and CDR2 (germline): KGHDR, SFDVKD. The CDR3 runs to 16 residues.

The chain recombines TRBV30 with TRBJ2-1; D is unresolved. V dropped 5 bases and J dropped 4 bases, with 6 bases sitting between them. From germline, CDR1 is GTSNPN and CDR2 SVGIG (reference sequence). The CDR3 loop spans 11 amino acids. The CDR3 protein is CAWDQYNEQFF. The CDR3 bases are TGTGCCTGGGATCAGTACAATGAGCAGTTCTTC.

This clonotype was detected many times. This rearrangement joins TRBV28 to TRBJ2-3; 7 bases match TRBD2. Germline V gene data show CDR1 as MDHEN and CDR2 as SYDVKM. There are 16 residues in the CDR3. With V trimmed by 6 bases and J by 2 bases, 11 bases remained unmatched. The CDR3 sequence is CASSRWESGNTDTQYF. For the CDR3, the DNA is TGTGCCAGCAGCCGGTGGGAAAGCGGGAACACAGATACGCAGTATTTT.

This clonotype was seen more than once but under ten times. Given a much more abundant clone one base away, this may be a read error. The rearrangement links TRBV20-1 to TRBJ2-7; TRBD2 matches at 10 bases. The V gene's germline CDR1 is DFQATT and CDR2 SNEGSKA (reference sequence). The CDR3 is 14 amino acids. The trim removed 3 bases at V and 3 bases at J, leaving 5 bases unmatched. This CDR3 is CSASSLAGDYEQYF. DNA of the CDR3: TGCAGTGCTAGTTCTCTAGCGGGAGACTACGAGCAGTACTTC.

This clonotype was seen at least ten times. This chain joins TRBV6-1 and TRBJ2-2; 8 bases are a match to TRBD1. The CDR3 covers 14 residues. Germline assignment: CDR1 MNHNS and CDR2 SASEGT. The V and J ends lost 7 bases and 3 bases, in that order; junction bases with no gene match: 4. CDR3 in DNA: TGTGCCAGCATGCAGGGGGCATACACCGGGGAGCTGTTTTTT. Translated: CASMQGAYTGELFF.

V and J are TRBV24-1 and TRBJ2-3; TRBD1 agrees at 9 bases. The CDR3 contains 15 residues. V gave up 4 bases and J gave up 1 base; unmatched junction bases: 2. Per germline, CDR1 KGHDR and CDR2 SFDVKD. The CDR3 region has the DNA TGTGCCACCAGTGACCGGGACAGGGGCACAGATACGCAGTATTTT. Translated, it gives CATSDRDRGTDTQYF.

The sample holds many counts of this clonotype. J is TRBJ2-3 and V is TRBV7-9; D gene unclear. Trimming removed 0 bases from V and 0 bases from J, with 13 bases in between. The CDR3 covers 17 residues. The germline V gene has CDR1 SEHNR and CDR2 FQNEAQ (reference sequence). CDR3 loop: CASSLATPRPSTDTQYF. The CDR3 region has the DNA TGTGCCAGCAGCTTAGCGACTCCTCGGCCGAGCACAGATACGCAGTATTTT.

Concerning this clonotype itself: A far larger clone is only one base removed, so a read error is likely. The genes are TRBV7-2 and TRBJ2-1, with 7 bases lining up with TRBD1. This CDR3 contains 16 residues. From germline, CDR1 is SGHTA and CDR2 FQGNSA. The CDR3 DNA follows: TGCGCCAGCAGCCAAGAGGCCGCCACAGGGGTTAATGAGCGGTTCTTC. Protein product: CASSQEAATGVNERFF.